The text below deals with one TCR beta chain. Its antigen is unidentified. This sample stems from a study of lymphopenia after photon versus proton radiotherapy. Overall study results and limits: Post-nadir TCR diversity decline inversely tracked overall survival among those who died. After the lymphocyte nadir, photon-treated repertoires showed oligoclonal expansion, especially of CD8+ Temra cells.

Libraries were prepared by immunoSEQ multiplex PCR; TCRdb keeps only in-frame clonotypes and omits some of them. This table has around 59,000 clones, about 88% appearing once. The CDR3 sequence is 16 residues long. Unmatched junction bases numbered 10, after V lost 1 base and J lost 5 bases. Per germline, CDR1 SGHAT and CDR2 FQNNGV. This clonotype originated in a man aged 55 to 70 with pancreatic cancer. This chain uses TRBV11-2 with TRBJ2-5, with 7 bases identical to TRBD1. Here the sequenced sample was peripheral blood, taken from a patient treated with proton-based radiotherapy. Here the CDR3 reads CASSLVGRGGVETQYF. Here the CDR3 DNA reads TGTGCCAGCAGCTTAGTTGGACGAGGGGGCGTTGAGACCCAGTACTTC.